This entry features one T cell receptor beta chain sequence. Its specificity is not known. This sample is part of a study of shared clonotypes between healthy human individuals. Overall study results and limits: Across subsets, estimated richness was generally greater for naive than for memory populations. Generation probabilities were higher for clonotypes shared across all four sorted-subset donors than for unshared ones.

Trimming left V 6 bases short and J 8 bases short, with 13 bases between. The CDR3 totals 12 residues. CDR1 is MNHNY, CDR2 SVGAGI, per germline (reference sequence). Approximately 200 ng DNA, about 28,000 T cell genomes, went into each sorted-subset replicate PCR. The protocol was immunoSEQ multiplex PCR, while the TCRdb copy is restricted to in-frame clones and leaves out a portion. The sample lists millions of clones; approximately 95% were seen once. Sequenced sample: naive CD4+ T cells sorted from blood. The sample's subset: CD45RA+ positively selected. The chain combines TRBV6-6 with TRBJ1-2; D ambiguous. The sequence derives from a man aged 18 to 35 in good health. The CDR3 bases are TGTGCCAGCAGAGTACTCGGGCGGGGCTACACCTTC. Protein sequence: CASRVLGRGYTF.